The 8 T cell receptor beta chains listed next were all sequenced from one sample in a study of T cell changes during pregnancy in multiple sclerosis. Data came from immunoSEQ multiplex PCR; TCRdb stores just in-frame clones and leaves some out. The sample consists of 95,000 to 110,000 clones, 80% to 95% of them appearing once. This sample comprised peripheral blood, obtained in the third trimester of pregnancy. Every receptor here comes from a female donor in good health, enrolled as a control in a pregnancy study.

The chain has TRBV5-6 and TRBJ2-2; 10 nucleotides line up with TRBD2. This CDR3 is built from 15 residues. J lost 2 bases, V lost 4 bases, and 2 bases had no gene match. The germline CDR1 and CDR2 sequences are SGHDT and YYEEEE. DNA of the CDR3: TGTGCCAGCAGCCGGACTAGCGGAAACACCGGGGAGCTGTTTTTT. Amino acids: CASSRTSGNTGELFF. Full variable domain (outside the CDR3, taken from reference TRBV5-6 and TRBJ2-2): DAGVTQSPTHLIKTRGQQVTLRCSPKSGHDTVSWYQQALGQGPQFIFQYYEEEERQRGNFPDRFSGHQFPNYSSELNVNALLLGDSALYLCASSRTSGNTGELFFGEGSRLTVL.

V and J are TRBV6-1 and TRBJ2-5; 13 nucleotides match TRBD2. V dropped 0 bases and J dropped 2; count of bases not matched to a gene: 15. The V gene's germline CDR1 is MNHNS and CDR2 SASEGT. This CDR3 has 21 residues. The CDR3 is CASSEAATSGGPTRSQETQYF. The CDR3 DNA reads as TGTGCCAGCAGTGAAGCGGCGACTAGCGGGGGGCCGACTCGATCACAAGAGACCCAGTACTTC.

The gene calls are TRBV19 and TRBJ1-1, with TRBD1 matching over 7 bases. CDR1 and CDR2 (germline): LNHDA, SQIVND (reference sequence). The CDR3 covers 13 residues. V lost 4 bases and J lost 6; bases outside the gene matches: 5. The CDR3 region has the DNA TGTGCCAGTAGTACGGGGCAGGGGGCTGAAGCTTTCTTT. The encoded protein is CASSTGQGAEAFF.

This clone appeared a single time. The chain has TRBV6-1 and TRBJ1-1; 11 positions match TRBD1. The CDR3 totals 14 residues. Trimming at V came to 6 bases and at J to 6 bases, leaving 6 bases not matched to a gene. CDR1 MNHNS and CDR2 SASEGT come from the germline V gene. Here the CDR3 reads CASRRGQGAAEAFF. The CDR3 DNA is TGTGCCAGCAGACGAGGACAGGGGGCGGCTGAAGCTTTCTTT.

The V call is TRBV5-1, the J call TRBJ2-1, with no clear D. Trimming removed 1 base at V and 0 bases at J, with 11 bases between. Germline loops: CDR1 SGHRS, CDR2 YFSETQ. CDR3 length: 16 residues. The CDR3 reads CASSLSLAVSYNEQFF. In nucleotides, the CDR3 is TGCGCCAGCAGCTTGAGTTTAGCCGTCTCCTACAATGAGCAGTTCTTC.

The chain carries TRBV7-2 and TRBJ1-2; D might be TRBD1 (5 bases). The CDR3 covers 15 residues. Germline V gives CDR1 SGHTA, CDR2 FQGNSA. V was trimmed by 2 bases and J by 6 bases, leaving 16 bases between them. The CDR3, as DNA: TGTGCCAGCAGCTTAAGTAGGCGGCAGGGTGATGGCTACACCTTC. Its translation is CASSLSRRQGDGYTF.

The chain carries TRBV4-2 and TRBJ1-3; perhaps TRBD1 as D (6 bases). Germline CDR1 is LGHNA and CDR2 is YNFKEQ. Trimming removed 2 bases from V and 15 bases from J, with 14 bases in between. This CDR3 spans 12 amino acids. This CDR3 reads CASSQSGQQAYF. The CDR3 bases are TGTGCCAGCAGCCAATCGGGACAACAGGCATATTTT.

The genes are TRBV11-2 and TRBJ1-2; TRBD1 agrees at 12 bases. With V trimmed by 11 bases and J by 8 bases, 6 bases remained unmatched. The CDR3 spans 12 residues. The germline V gene encodes CDR1 SGHAT and CDR2 FQNNGV. The chain's CDR3 is CAGGQGARGYTF. The DNA of the CDR3 is TGTGCCGGGGGACAGGGGGCTCGGGGCTACACCTTC.